This T cell receptor beta chain is drawn from a study of HIV-infected children after antiretroviral therapy interruption. About the study: Most participating children were previously exposed to EBV and CMV. Regarding the study as a whole: The Gini coefficient of naive CD4+ repertoires rose, returning to baseline by 3 years.

A 3' RACE protocol on RNA, with unique molecular identifiers, produced the TCR library. TCRdb passed the 3' RACE reads through MiXCR, listing each CDR3 protein once. The sample lists about 86,000 distinct CDR3 sequences, approximately 6.9% occurring once. Treatment reported: PENTA 11 planned treatment interruption arm or continuous ART arm. Naive CD4+ CD45RA+ CD45RO- T cells were sorted from thawed PBMCs. The sample holds many counts of this clonotype. What it binds is unknown. The sequence derives from a pool of human donors with HIV. The specimen was CD45RA+ CD4+ T cells from PBMCs, pooled from several time points, collected from a donor given antiretroviral therapy, either interrupted or continuous. Subset specified: naive CD4+ CD45RA+ CD45RO- T cells.

CDR3 DNA sequence: TGTGCCATCAGGCAAGCGGGCCGCGGCACAGATACGCAGTATTTT. It codes for CAIRQAGRGTDTQYF. The genes are TRBV10-3 and TRBJ2-3; D might be TRBD2 (6 bases). The CDR3 loop spans 15 amino acids. V was cut by 6 bases and J by 1 base, with 14 bases left in between. Germline V gene data show CDR1 as ENHRY and CDR2 as SYGVKD.